Below are 27 T cell receptor beta chains sequenced from a single sample in a study of post-analysis software for immune sequencing data. Study observations and caveats: About five TRBV segments were more frequent in patients than controls; TRBV5-6, TRBV5-1 and TRBV20-1 belonged to this group.

TCR beta cDNA libraries had unique molecular identifiers. Via MiXCR, TCRdb re-called the PCR reads, giving one row per CDR3 protein. The data show some 700,000 distinct CDR3 sequences, with 55% to 60% seen just once and about 11% held by the top ten. Antigens of these TCRs are unknown. What was sequenced was blood. Source of these receptors: a girl aged 2 to 9 with multiple sclerosis.

The J gene is TRBJ1-1, the V gene TRBV2; D may be TRBD1 (5 bases). CDR1 is SNHLY, CDR2 FYNNEI, per germline. Trimming took 5 bases from V and 3 from J, leaving 10 bases between them. This CDR3 is built from 13 residues. CDR3: CASSIDSYTEAFF. The CDR3, as DNA: TGTGCCAGCAGTATCGACAGCTACACTGAAGCTTTCTTT.

V and J are TRBV29-1 and TRBJ2-5; D perhaps matches TRBD1 (5 bases). Germline V gives CDR1 SQVTM, CDR2 ANQGSEA. The V end was cut by 1 base, the J end by 4 bases, with 10 bases between. This CDR3 region has 13 residues. The CDR3 DNA follows: TGCAGCGTTGAAGCGCAGGGTACAGAGACCCAGTACTTC. Protein sequence: CSVEAQGTETQYF.

This clonotype has a handful of counts. This sequence joins TRBV29-1 and TRBJ2-7; a possible D gene is TRBD1 (5 bases). The length of the CDR3 is 11 residues. The ends were cut back, 8 bases at V and 3 bases at J, with 11 bases in the middle. Germline lookup yields CDR1 SQVTM and CDR2 ANQGSEA. The CDR3 protein is CSLRQYYEQYF. For the CDR3, the DNA is TGCAGCCTAAGACAGTACTACGAGCAGTACTTC.

V and J are TRBV15 and TRBJ2-1, with a weak D call TRBD1 (6 bases). The V and J ends lost 0 bases and 4 bases respectively, with 13 bases between them. There are 16 residues in the CDR3. From germline, CDR1 is LNHNV and CDR2 YYDKDF (reference sequence). The CDR3 here is CATSREAAGAYNEQFF. The CDR3 DNA follows: TGTGCCACCAGCAGAGAGGCGGCAGGGGCATACAATGAGCAGTTCTTC.

The V gene is TRBV20-1, the J gene TRBJ2-5; D may be TRBD2 (6 bases). Germline lookup yields CDR1 DFQATT and CDR2 SNEGSKA (reference sequence). Trimming removed 2 bases from V and 3 bases from J, with 10 bases in between. The CDR3 length is 13 residues. The CDR3 nucleotides read TGCAGTGCTAGAAGTCCTAGCGAAGAGACCCAGTACTTC. Protein: CSARSPSEETQYF.

J is TRBJ2-5 and V is TRBV12-3 or TRBV12-4; D is undetermined. This CDR3 region has 11 residues. Trimming removed 3 bases at V and 4 bases at J, with 3 bases between. The CDR3 loop is CASSFLETQYF. The CDR3 DNA reads TGTGCCAGCAGTTTCCTAGAGACCCAGTACTTC.

The gene calls are TRBV2 and TRBJ2-4; 9 bases are a match to TRBD1. The J call could be wrong; TRBJ2-7 is a better fit for the DNA end. The CDR3 covers 14 residues. CDR1 and CDR2 (germline): SNHLY, FYNNEI. The CDR3 DNA follows: TGTGCCACCTCAGGACAGGGGTCTTCCTACGAGCAGTACTTC. Translating it yields CATSGQGSSYEQYF.

The rearrangement joins TRBV14 to TRBJ2-5; D is uncertain. Germline CDR1 reads SGHDN; CDR2 reads FVKESK. The CDR3 is made up of 14 amino acids. Trimming removed 4 bases from V and 6 bases from J, with 15 bases in between. The chain's CDR3 is CASSLGSGVQTQYF. CDR3 DNA sequence: TGTGCCAGCAGCCTAGGTTCGGGTGTGCAGACCCAGTACTTC.

This chain links TRBV20-1 with TRBJ1-1; D not certain. V lost 3 bases and J lost 0, with 8 bases in between. This CDR3 is 13 amino acids long. Germline assignment: CDR1 DFQATT and CDR2 SNEGSKA (reference sequence). CDR3 sequence: CSARAHMNTEAFF. CDR3 in DNA: TGCAGTGCTAGGGCTCACATGAACACTGAAGCTTTCTTT.

This chain uses TRBV29-1 with TRBJ2-7; D remains unclear. The CDR3 is made up of 12 amino acids. Germline assignment: CDR1 SQVTM and CDR2 ANQGSEA. Trimming pared 6 bases from V and 4 bases from J, leaving 13 bases between. As DNA, the CDR3 is TGCAGCGTAGACCTTGGACGTTACGAGCAGTACTTC. Its protein is CSVDLGRYEQYF.

This chain connects TRBV20-1 to TRBJ2-7; 10 bases map to TRBD2. V lost 0 bases and J lost 3; bases outside the gene matches: 8. CDR1 and CDR2 (germline): DFQATT, SNEGSKA (reference sequence). The CDR3 consists of 16 residues. In nucleotides, the CDR3 is TGCAGTGCTAGAGATTCGGCTAGCGGGGGCCACTACGAGCAGTACTTC. Protein sequence: CSARDSASGGHYEQYF.

The CDR3 here is CASSQDVLAGGNNKETQYF. CDR3 in DNA: TGTGCCAGCAGCCAAGATGTTTTAGCGGGGGGAAACAATAAAGAGACCCAGTACTTC. This chain joins TRBV14 and TRBJ2-4; TRBD2 agrees at 10 bases. The assigned J gene may be wrong: the sequence end matches TRBJ2-5 better. The CDR3 has 19 residues. Germline assignment: CDR1 SGHDN and CDR2 FVKESK.

The chain links TRBV15 to TRBJ2-2; D is possibly TRBD2 (5 bases). The length of the CDR3 is 15 residues. Trimming stripped 5 bases from V and 4 bases from J, with 14 bases between. The germline V gene encodes CDR1 LNHNV and CDR2 YYDKDF (reference sequence). The DNA for the CDR3 is TGTGCCACCAGCCAGATGTCGGGGATCACCGGGGAGCTGTTTTTT. It codes for CATSQMSGITGELFF.

This chain uses TRBV6-1 with TRBJ1-2, with D hard to call. Trimming shortened V by 3 bases and J by 12 bases, and 5 bases separated the two germline ends. CDR3 length: 9 amino acids. Germline CDR1 MNHNS, CDR2 SASEGT. Here the CDR3 reads CASSEADTF. The CDR3 DNA sequence: TGTGCCAGCAGTGAGGCTGACACCTTC.

The J gene is TRBJ2-1, the V gene TRBV7-6, with a possible D match to TRBD1 (5 bases). V was cut by 5 bases and J by 3 bases, with 11 bases left in between. Germline loops: CDR1 SGHVS, CDR2 FNYEAQ. The CDR3 spans 14 residues. CDR3 sequence (DNA): TGTGCCAGCAGCCCCAGGGATGGCTACAATGAGCAGTTCTTC. Its translation: CASSPRDGYNEQFF.

This clonotype appeared once. In DNA form, the CDR3 reads TGTGCCAGCAGGGGGGTAGGCATCTCGTCACAAGAGACCCAGTACTTC. Translation gives CASRGVGISSQETQYF. The rearrangement links TRBV5-6 to TRBJ2-5; D could derive from TRBD1 or TRBD2 (5 bases each). The V gene's germline CDR1 is SGHDT and CDR2 YYEEEE. With 5 bases removed from V and 2 bases from J, the gap between germline ends came to 19 bases. CDR3 length equals 16 residues.

J is TRBJ2-1 and V is TRBV28; tentatively, D is TRBD1 (6 bases). The germline V and J ends were trimmed by 5 bases and 6 bases, with 14 bases remaining between them. There are 14 residues in the CDR3. The germline gives CDR1 MDHEN, CDR2 SYDVKM. The CDR3: CASSVGGRFNEQFF. Here the CDR3 DNA reads TGTGCCAGCAGTGTAGGGGGACGATTCAATGAGCAGTTCTTC.

The chain combines TRBV21-1 with TRBJ2-1; the table's D call of TRBD1 was not tested on the DNA. TRBV21-1 is a documented pseudogene. The CDR3 sequence is 17 residues long. The DNA of the CDR3 is TGTGCCAGCAGCAAAGATGGGTTAGGCCAGGGGGCCCATGAGCAGTTCTTC. Protein sequence: CASSKDGLGQGAHEQFF.

This clonotype has more than one count but fewer than ten. The chain links TRBV18 to TRBJ2-3; 10 bases agree with TRBD1. This CDR3 is built from 18 residues. Germline V CDR1 and CDR2: KGHSH, LQKENI. The J segment lost 3 bases and the V segment lost 6 bases, leaving 15 bases of the junction unmatched. CDR3 bases: TGTGCCAGCTCGCCCGACCGGGACAGGGGAGTAGAAACAGATACGCAGTATTTT. Its translation is CASSPDRDRGVETDTQYF.

This clonotype has more than one count but fewer than ten. The rearrangement links TRBV5-1 to TRBJ2-1, with 8 bases matching TRBD2. Germline CDR1 reads SGHRS; CDR2 reads YFSETQ. J gave up 7 bases and V 1 base, and 7 bases lay outside the gene matches. The CDR3 length is 15 residues. The DNA for the CDR3 is TGCGCCAGCAGCTTGTTTCGCCGGGAGGGGAATGAGCAGTTCTTC. This codes for CASSLFRREGNEQFF. Supplemented by reference TRBV5-1 and TRBJ2-1, the full variable domain reads KAGVTQTPRYLIKTRGQQVTLSCSPISGHRSVSWYQQTPGQGLQFLFEYFSETQRNKGNFPGRFSGRQFSNSRSEMNVSTLELGDSALYLCASSLFRREGNEQFFGPGTRLTVL.

CDR3 loop: CASSFRQGQSTDTQYF. The CDR3 DNA reads as TGTGCCAGCAGCTTTCGACAGGGGCAAAGCACAGATACGCAGTATTTT. The chain combines TRBV7-2 with TRBJ2-3; the match to TRBD1 covers 8 bases. V gave up 3 bases and J gave up 0 bases; unmatched junction bases: 5. The CDR3 has 16 residues. The germline CDR1 and CDR2 sequences are SGHTA and FQGNSA.

The rearrangement uses TRBV7-9 and TRBJ1-2; the D is unclear. The CDR3 length is 12 residues. Per the germline V gene, CDR1 is SEHNR and CDR2 is FQNEAQ (reference sequence). The ends were cut back, 5 bases at V and 8 bases at J, with 12 bases in the middle. This chain's CDR3 is CASSPPGWGYTF. CDR3 nucleotides: TGTGCCAGCAGCCCCCCCGGTTGGGGCTACACCTTC.

J is TRBJ2-1 and V is TRBV6-6; TRBD2 aligns across 9 bases. The CDR3 runs 15 residues. J lost 9 bases, V lost 0 bases, and 6 bases had no gene match. Germline CDR1 is MNHNY and CDR2 is SVGAGI (reference sequence). In DNA, the CDR3 is TGTGCCAGCAGTTACTCGGCGGGGGGGGGAACTGAGCAGTTCTTC. This codes for CASSYSAGGGTEQFF.

V is TRBV7-2 and J is TRBJ2-5; D may correspond to TRBD1 or TRBD2 (5 bases each). The germline V gene encodes CDR1 SGHTA and CDR2 FQGNSA. Trimming took off 4 bases at V and 11 bases at J, with 17 bases between the two ends. There are 13 residues in the CDR3. The CDR3 nucleotides read TGTGCCAGCAGCTCCACACGGTTAGGGGAGCAGTACTTC. Residues: CASSSTRLGEQYF.

This clonotype has at least ten counts. The junction differs from germline at one of its ends, possibly a read error. J is TRBJ2-1 and V is TRBV5-1; D is uncertain. CDR3 length: 11 amino acids. Germline V gene lookup returns CDR1 SGHRS and CDR2 YFSETQ. The CDR3 loop is CASSLGNEQFF. CDR3 coding DNA: TGTGCCAGCAGCTTAGGGAATGAGCAGTTCTTC. Filled out from reference TRBV5-1 and TRBJ2-1, the complete variable domain reads KAGVTQTPRYLIKTRGQQVTLSCSPISGHRSVSWYQQTPGQGLQFLFEYFSETQRNKGNFPGRFSGRQFSNSRSEMNVSTLELGDSALYLCASSLGNEQFFGPGTRLTVL.

The rearrangement links TRBV10-2 to TRBJ2-5; 16 bases are shared with TRBD2. CDR1 and CDR2 (germline): WSHSY, SAAADI. This CDR3 spans 17 amino acids. With V trimmed by 6 bases and J by 0 bases, 4 bases remained unmatched. The CDR3 nucleotides read TGCGCCAGCAGGGGACTAGCGGGGGGGACCTACCAAGAGACCCAGTACTTC. Translated: CASRGLAGGTYQETQYF.

The chain uses TRBV7-9 and TRBJ1-2, with TRBD1 as a possible D gene (5 bases). Germline V lookup: CDR1 SEHNR, CDR2 FQNEAQ (reference sequence). V was trimmed by 7 bases and J by 8 bases, leaving 20 bases between them. The CDR3 length is 14 residues. In nucleotides, the CDR3 is TGTGCCAGCAACCCCCCGGCAGGGAGTCGCGGCTACACCTTC. This gives the protein CASNPPAGSRGYTF.